Listed below are T cell receptor beta chains from one sample, sequenced in a study of cytomegalovirus exposure and HLA in healthy donors. Assay used: immunoSEQ multiplex PCR; TCRdb lists only in-frame clones, some missing. The sample lists about 220,000 clones; around nine tenths were seen once. Sequencing input: PBMCs. The receptor set was obtained from a woman between 18 and 30 years old in good health and CMV-seronegative. CDR3s include the opening cysteine and the closing phenylalanine or tryptophan. A D gene is named only where the DNA matches it firmly.

TRBD2	TRBJ2-3	16	TRBV5-1	CASSLRTSGRADTQYF	TGCGCCAGCAGCTTGCGGACTAGCGGGAGAGCAGATACGCAGTATTTT
NA	TRBJ1-1	15	TRBV5-1	CASSLGHRVVTEAFF	TGCGCCAGCAGCTTGGGTCACAGGGTAGTCACTGAAGCTTTCTTT
NA	TRBJ2-2	17	TRBV7-8	CASSLARRRANTGELFF	TGTGCCAGCAGCTTAGCGCGGAGGCGGGCGAACACCGGGGAGCTGTTTTTT
TRBD1	TRBJ2-1	13	TRBV4-1	CASTQQTGSEQFF	TGCGCCAGCACCCAACAGACAGGGAGTGAGCAGTTCTTC
NA	TRBJ2-5	12	TRBV29-1	CSGTDSGETQYF	TGCAGCGGCACGGACAGCGGAGAGACCCAGTACTTC
NA	TRBJ2-7	15	TRBV7-9	CASSSPQVTSYEQYF	TGTGCCAGCAGCTCCCCCCAGGTCACGAGCTACGAGCAGTACTTC
TRBD2	TRBJ2-1	16	TRBV30	CAWSVGREGIVDEQFF	TGTGCCTGGAGTGTAGGGCGGGAGGGCATCGTGGATGAGCAGTTCTTC
TRBD1	TRBJ1-4	14	TRBV7-6	CASSPTGLNEKLFF	TGTGCCAGCAGCCCGACAGGGCTAAATGAAAAACTGTTTTTT
NA	TRBJ2-7	14	TRBV27	CASSLLAGGDEQYF	TGTGCCAGCAGTTTGTTGGCCGGCGGAGACGAGCAGTACTTC
TRBD2	TRBJ2-1	16	TRBV7-3	CASSSRGAGELSEQFF	TGTGCCAGCAGCTCGCGGGGGGCAGGGGAACTAAGCGAGCAGTTCTTC
TRBD1	TRBJ2-4	16	TRBV18	CASSPGTAEAKNIQYF	TGTGCCAGCTCCCCCGGGACAGCTGAAGCCAAAAACATTCAGTACTTC
NA	TRBJ1-3	12	TRBV7-9	CASSPQGNTIYF	TGTGCCAGCAGCCCCCAGGGAAACACCATATATTTT
TRBD2	TRBJ2-5	18	TRBV7-6	CASSLFPVGGSVAETQYF	TGTGCCAGCAGCTTATTTCCGGTGGGAGGGAGCGTGGCAGAGACCCAGTACTTC
TRBD2	TRBJ2-3	16	TRBV30	CAWRTSGSFSTDTQYF	TGTGCCTGGAGGACTAGCGGGAGTTTTAGCACAGATACGCAGTATTTT
TRBD1	TRBJ2-7	15	TRBV6-1	CAILGTGGRWDEQYF	TGTGCCATTCTCGGCACAGGGGGAAGATGGGACGAGCAGTACTTC
NA	TRBJ1-1	13	TRBV30	CAWSRTEGTEAFF	TGTGCCTGGAGTCGTACGGAGGGCACTGAAGCTTTCTTT